This T cell receptor beta chain was identified in a study of shared T cell receptors in the human thymus. Trimming stripped 2 bases from V and 1 base from J, with 11 bases between. In germline, CDR1 is SGHRS, CDR2 YFSETQ. This CDR3 region has 15 residues. Assay used: immunoSEQ multiplex PCR; TCRdb lists only in-frame clones, some missing. The sample holds 55,000 to 75,000 clones, over 90% seen once. The chain is built from TRBV5-1 and TRBJ2-3; maybe TRBD1 (6 bases). The specimen sequenced was thymocytes. The clonotype was recovered from a human donor. The CDR3 region is CASSFPRGGTDTQYF. CDR3 DNA sequence: TGCGCCAGCAGCTTCCCCAGGGGTGGCACAGATACGCAGTATTTT.